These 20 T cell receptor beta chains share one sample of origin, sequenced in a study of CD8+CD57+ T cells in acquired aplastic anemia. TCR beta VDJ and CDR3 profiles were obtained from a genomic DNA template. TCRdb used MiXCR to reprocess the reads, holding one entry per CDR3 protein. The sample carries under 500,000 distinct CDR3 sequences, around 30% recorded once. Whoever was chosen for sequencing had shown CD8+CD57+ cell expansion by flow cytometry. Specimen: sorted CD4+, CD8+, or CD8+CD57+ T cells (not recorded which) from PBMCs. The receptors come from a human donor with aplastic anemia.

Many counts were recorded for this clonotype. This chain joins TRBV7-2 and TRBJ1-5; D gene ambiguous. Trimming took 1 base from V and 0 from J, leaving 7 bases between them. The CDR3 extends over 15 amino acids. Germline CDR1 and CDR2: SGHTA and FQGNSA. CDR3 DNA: TGTGCCAGCAGCTTAGGGTCCGTTAGCAATCAGCCCCAGCATTTT. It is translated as CASSLGSVSNQPQHF.

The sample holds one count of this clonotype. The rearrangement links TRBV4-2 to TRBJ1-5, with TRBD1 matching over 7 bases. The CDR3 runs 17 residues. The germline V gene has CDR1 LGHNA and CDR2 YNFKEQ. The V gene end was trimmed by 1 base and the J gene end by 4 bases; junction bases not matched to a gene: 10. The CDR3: CASSQGRQGPGNQPQHF. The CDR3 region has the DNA TGTGCCAGCAGCCAAGGCCGACAGGGCCCGGGTAATCAGCCCCAGCATTTT.

The CDR3 bases are TGCGCCAGCAGATATGCCGGGACAGGTTCGTCTAATGAAAAACTGTTTTTT. It encodes CASRYAGTGSSNEKLFF. This chain uses TRBV5-1 with TRBJ1-4; 8 bases align to TRBD1. This CDR3 has 17 residues. J lost 3 bases, V lost 5 bases, and 12 bases had no gene match. Looked up from germline, CDR1 is SGHRS and CDR2 is YFSETQ.

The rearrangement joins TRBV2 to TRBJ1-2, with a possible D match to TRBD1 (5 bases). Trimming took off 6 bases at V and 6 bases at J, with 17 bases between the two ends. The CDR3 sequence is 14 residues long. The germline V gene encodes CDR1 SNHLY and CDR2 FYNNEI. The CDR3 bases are TGTGCCAGCAGCACCGTGAGCAGGGCAGATGGCTACACCTTC. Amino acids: CASSTVSRADGYTF.

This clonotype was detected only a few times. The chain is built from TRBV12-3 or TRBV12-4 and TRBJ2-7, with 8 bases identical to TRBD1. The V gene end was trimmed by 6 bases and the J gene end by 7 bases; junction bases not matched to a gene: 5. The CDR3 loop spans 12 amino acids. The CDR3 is CASRDREHEQYF. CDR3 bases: TGTGCCAGCAGGGACAGGGAACATGAGCAGTACTTC.

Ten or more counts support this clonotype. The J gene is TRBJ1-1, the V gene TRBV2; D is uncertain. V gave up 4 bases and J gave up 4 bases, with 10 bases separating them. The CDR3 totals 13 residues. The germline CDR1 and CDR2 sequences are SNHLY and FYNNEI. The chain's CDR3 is CASSVDTSTEAFF. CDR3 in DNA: TGTGCCAGCAGTGTAGACACAAGCACTGAAGCTTTCTTT.

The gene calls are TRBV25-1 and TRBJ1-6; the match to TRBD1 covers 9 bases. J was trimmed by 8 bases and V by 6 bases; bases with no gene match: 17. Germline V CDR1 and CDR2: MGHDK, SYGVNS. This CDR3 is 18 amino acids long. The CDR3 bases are TGTGCCAGCAGCACGCGACCGGGACAGGGAGGTCGTGATTCACCCCTCCACTTT. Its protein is CASSTRPGQGGRDSPLHF.

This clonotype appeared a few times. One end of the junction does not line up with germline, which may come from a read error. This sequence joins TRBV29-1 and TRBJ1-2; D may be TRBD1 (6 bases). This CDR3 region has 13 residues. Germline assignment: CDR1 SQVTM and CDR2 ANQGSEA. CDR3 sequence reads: CAWSRDTFYGYTF. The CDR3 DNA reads TGTGCCTGGAGTAGGGACACCTTCTATGGCTACACCTTC.

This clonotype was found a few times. The DNA for the CDR3 is TGTGCCAGCAGGTCCGGGACAGGGGATCACCAGCCCCAGCATTTT. Its translation: CASRSGTGDHQPQHF. V usage is TRBV12-3 or TRBV12-4 and J usage is TRBJ1-5; 10 bases map to TRBD1. J gave up 7 bases and V 6 bases, and 9 bases lay outside the gene matches. The CDR3 is 15 amino acids.

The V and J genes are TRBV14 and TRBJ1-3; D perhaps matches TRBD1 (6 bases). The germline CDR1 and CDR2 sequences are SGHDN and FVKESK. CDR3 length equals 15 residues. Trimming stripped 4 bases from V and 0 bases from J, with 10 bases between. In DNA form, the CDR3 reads TGTGCCAGCAGCCGGACAGACCGCTCTGGAAACACCATATATTTT. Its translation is CASSRTDRSGNTIYF.

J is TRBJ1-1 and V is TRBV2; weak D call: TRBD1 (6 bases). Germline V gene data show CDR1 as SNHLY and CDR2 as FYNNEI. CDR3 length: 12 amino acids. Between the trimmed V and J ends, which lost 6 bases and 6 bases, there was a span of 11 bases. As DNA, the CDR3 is TGTGCCAGCAGGGACAGTCTTCCTGAAGCTTTCTTT. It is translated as CASRDSLPEAFF.

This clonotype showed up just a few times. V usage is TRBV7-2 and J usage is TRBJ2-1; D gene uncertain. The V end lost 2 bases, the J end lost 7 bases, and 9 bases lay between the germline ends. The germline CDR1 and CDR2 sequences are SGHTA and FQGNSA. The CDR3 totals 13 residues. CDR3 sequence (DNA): TGTGCCAGCAGCTTATCGTATCGGAATGAGCAGTTCTTC. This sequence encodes CASSLSYRNEQFF.

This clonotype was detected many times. CDR3 residues: CATSEPGTADAQYF. CDR3 DNA: TGTGCCACCAGTGAACCTGGGACCGCCGATGCCCAGTACTTC. The chain recombines TRBV24-1 with TRBJ2-5, with D perhaps matching TRBD1 or TRBD2 (5 bases each). The CDR3 extends over 14 amino acids. The V gene lost 4 bases and the J gene lost 9 bases, with 17 bases spanning the gap. The germline gives CDR1 KGHDR, CDR2 SFDVKD.

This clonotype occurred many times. The chain's CDR3 is CATSSMVGSSNEQFF. The CDR3 DNA reads TGTGCCACCAGCAGCATGGTCGGCTCTTCCAATGAGCAGTTCTTC. This chain links TRBV15 with TRBJ2-1; no clear D gene. Germline CDR1 and CDR2: LNHNV and YYDKDF (reference sequence). The CDR3 contains 15 residues. The V end was cut by 3 bases, the J end by 6 bases, with 15 bases between.

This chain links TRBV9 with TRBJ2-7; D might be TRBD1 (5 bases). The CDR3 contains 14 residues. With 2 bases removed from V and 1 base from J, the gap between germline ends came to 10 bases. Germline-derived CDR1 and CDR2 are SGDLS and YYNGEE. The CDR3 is CASSVVDSSYEQYF. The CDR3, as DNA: TGTGCCAGCAGCGTCGTAGACAGTTCCTACGAGCAGTACTTC.

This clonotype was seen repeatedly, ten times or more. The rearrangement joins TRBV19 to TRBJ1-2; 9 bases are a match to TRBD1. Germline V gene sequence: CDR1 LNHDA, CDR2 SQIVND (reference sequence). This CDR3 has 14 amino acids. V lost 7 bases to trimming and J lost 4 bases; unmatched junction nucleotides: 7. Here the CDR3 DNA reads TGTGCCAGTATCCGGACAGGGGAACCCTATGGCTACACCTTC. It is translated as CASIRTGEPYGYTF.

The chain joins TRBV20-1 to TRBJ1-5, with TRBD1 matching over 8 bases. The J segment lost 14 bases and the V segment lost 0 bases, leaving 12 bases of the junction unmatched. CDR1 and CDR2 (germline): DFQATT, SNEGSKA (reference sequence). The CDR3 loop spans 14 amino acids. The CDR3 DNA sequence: TGCAGTGCTAGAGACTCGGACAGGGCGGGGTACGAGCATTTT. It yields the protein CSARDSDRAGYEHF.

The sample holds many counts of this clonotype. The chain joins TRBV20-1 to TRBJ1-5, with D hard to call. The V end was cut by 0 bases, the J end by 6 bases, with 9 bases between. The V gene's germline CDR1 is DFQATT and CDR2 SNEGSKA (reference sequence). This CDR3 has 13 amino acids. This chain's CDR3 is CSARDERTQPQHF. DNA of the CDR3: TGCAGTGCTAGAGATGAAAGGACTCAGCCCCAGCATTTT.

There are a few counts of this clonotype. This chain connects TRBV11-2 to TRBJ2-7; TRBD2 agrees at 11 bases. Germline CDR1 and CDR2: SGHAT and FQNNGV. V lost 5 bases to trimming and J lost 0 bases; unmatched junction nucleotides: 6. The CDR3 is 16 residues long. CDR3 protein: CASSPGLAENSYEQYF. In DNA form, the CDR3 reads TGTGCCAGCAGCCCGGGACTAGCGGAGAACTCCTACGAGCAGTACTTC.

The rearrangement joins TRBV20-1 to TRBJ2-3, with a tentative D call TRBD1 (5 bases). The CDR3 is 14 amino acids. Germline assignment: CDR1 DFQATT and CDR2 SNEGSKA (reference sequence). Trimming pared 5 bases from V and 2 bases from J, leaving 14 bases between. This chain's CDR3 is CSAPMQGNTDTQYF. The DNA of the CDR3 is TGCAGTGCTCCGATGCAGGGAAACACAGATACGCAGTATTTT.